This T cell receptor beta chain originates from a study of T cells in Graves' hyperthyroidism and ophthalmopathy. Study-level findings and limits: From stable hyperthyroidism, ophthalmopathy was separated by a 13 V-J model.

Regions amplified from RNA transcripts were the TCR beta CDR3 regions. With the HTBI primer set, the TCR CDR3 went through a first round of RT-PCR. TCRdb used MiXCR to reprocess the multiplex PCR reads, holding one entry per CDR3 protein. The table shows 490,000 or so distinct CDR3 sequences, with about 20% occurring only once. This clonotype appeared many times. Its antigen is still unknown. Germline V gene sequence: CDR1 LGHDT, CDR2 YNNKEL (reference sequence). The CDR3 loop spans 14 amino acids. The germline V and J ends were trimmed by 4 bases and 2 bases, with 11 bases remaining between them. V is TRBV3-1 and J is TRBJ2-5, with D perhaps given as TRBD1 or TRBD2 (5 bases each). The source of this sequence is a man aged 40-49 years with Graves' ophthalmopathy. The sequenced sample consisted of blood. In DNA form, the CDR3 reads TGTGCCAGCAGCCTCGGGGACGCTCAAGAGACCCAGTACTTC. Translating it yields CASSLGDAQETQYF.